A single sample gave rise to the 31 T cell receptor beta chains below, sequenced in a study of early T cells in non-severe SARS-CoV-2 infection. TCRdb itself ran the 5' RACE reads through MiXCR, one entry per CDR3 protein. The sample holds about 46,000 distinct CDR3 sequences, almost 5.5% seen once. Here the sequenced sample was whole blood, taken at baseline. The receptors come from an adult who was a healthcare worker with PCR-confirmed SARS-CoV-2 infection or an uninfected control (not recorded which).

This clonotype was picked up one time. This may be a read error, as it is one base from a much larger clone. This sequence joins TRBV13 and TRBJ1-2, with a weak D call TRBD1 (5 bases). The V end lost 5 bases, the J end lost 4 bases, and 14 bases lay between the germline ends. Germline V gene sequence: CDR1 PRHDT, CDR2 FYEKMQ (reference sequence). CDR3 length: 14 residues. CDR3 in amino acids: CASSLWDDRYGYTF. In DNA, the CDR3 is TGTGCCAGCAGCCTATGGGACGACCGCTATGGCTACACCTTC.

In its sample, this clonotype was seen many times. The rearrangement uses TRBV19 and TRBJ2-1, with TRBD2 matching over 7 bases. CDR3 length: 16 amino acids. With V trimmed by 1 base and J by 6 bases, 9 bases remained unmatched. Looked up from germline, CDR1 is LNHDA and CDR2 is SQIVND (reference sequence). CDR3 nucleotides: TGTGCCAGTAGTATAGGGGCGGGAGAGGCCTTCAATGAGCAGTTCTTC. Amino acids: CASSIGAGEAFNEQFF.

This clonotype was counted a few times. CDR3 region: CASGGSRANEKLFF. In DNA form, the CDR3 reads TGTGCCAGCGGGGGTAGTAGGGCCAATGAAAAACTGTTTTTT. The chain has TRBV12-3 or TRBV12-4 and TRBJ1-4; tentatively, D is TRBD1 (5 bases). This CDR3 comprises 14 residues. Between the trimmed V and J ends, which lost 8 bases and 5 bases, there was a span of 15 bases.

This chain uses TRBV29-1 with TRBJ2-2; D is unresolved. The CDR3 has 10 amino acids. V gave up 3 bases and J gave up 7 bases, with 3 bases separating them. The germline V gene encodes CDR1 SQVTM and CDR2 ANQGSEA. The CDR3 spells CSVDDGELFF. The CDR3 nucleotides are TGCAGCGTTGACGACGGGGAGCTGTTTTTT.

This clonotype was seen repeatedly, ten times or more. The chain combines TRBV29-1 with TRBJ1-5; perhaps TRBD1 as D (5 bases). The CDR3 consists of 13 residues. In germline, CDR1 is SQVTM, CDR2 ANQGSEA. The germline V and J ends were trimmed by 4 bases and 5 bases, with 12 bases remaining between them. The CDR3 region has the DNA TGCAGCGTTGCCTCAGGGAAGGATCAGCCCCAGCATTTT. Translating it yields CSVASGKDQPQHF.

This clonotype occurred many times. The J gene is TRBJ2-2, the V gene TRBV7-2, with unresolved D. Germline V lookup: CDR1 SGHTA, CDR2 FQGNSA. The CDR3 extends over 16 amino acids. V was shortened by 5 bases and J by 4 bases, with 17 bases between the two germline ends. In DNA form, the CDR3 reads TGTGCCAGCAGCCCCGTTGTCGGCACACGCACCGGGGAGCTGTTTTTT. Its protein product is CASSPVVGTRTGELFF.

This clonotype has a handful of counts. V and J are TRBV4-1 and TRBJ2-7; 11 nucleotides agree with TRBD1. The CDR3 covers 17 residues. Germline lookup yields CDR1 MGHRA and CDR2 YSYEKL. The V segment lost 1 base and the J segment 5 bases; nucleotides outside the gene matches: 10. The CDR3 sequence: CASSQAPRDRGMDEQYF. CDR3 DNA sequence: TGCGCCAGCAGCCAAGCACCCCGGGACAGGGGGATGGACGAGCAGTACTTC.

This clonotype has a count of ten or more. The genes are TRBV19 and TRBJ2-1; 12 bases align to TRBD2. The germline V gene encodes CDR1 LNHDA and CDR2 SQIVND (reference sequence). Unmatched junction bases numbered 8, after V lost 5 bases and J lost 6 bases. The CDR3 is 16 amino acids. CDR3 nucleotides: TGTGCCAGTAGTCCTCTACCGGGACTAGCGGGCAATGAGCAGTTCTTC. Amino acids: CASSPLPGLAGNEQFF.

This clonotype was seen ten or more times. The chain joins TRBV6-5 to TRBJ2-7; the match to TRBD2 covers 8 bases. CDR1 and CDR2 from the germline V gene are MNHEY and SVGAGI. The CDR3 is made up of 15 amino acids. V was clipped by 4 bases and J by 2 bases; unmatched bases: 7. The CDR3 loop reads CASSSTSGAAYEQYF. The CDR3 nucleotides are TGTGCCAGCAGTTCAACTAGCGGAGCGGCCTACGAGCAGTACTTC.

This clonotype has at least ten counts. The V call is TRBV29-1, the J call TRBJ1-3; D call uncertain. Germline CDR1 is SQVTM and CDR2 is ANQGSEA. This CDR3 is 12 amino acids long. Trimming shortened V by 3 bases and J by 3 bases, and 6 bases separated the two germline ends. The CDR3, as DNA: TGCAGCGTTGAGGACTTTGGAAACACCATATATTTT. Protein product: CSVEDFGNTIYF. The full variable domain, rest sourced from reference TRBV29-1 and TRBJ1-3, is SAVISQKPSRDICQRGTSLTIQCQVDSQVTMMFWYRQQPGQSLTLIATANQGSEATYESGFVIDKFPISRPNLTFSTLTVSNMSPEDSSIYLCSVEDFGNTIYFGEGSWLTVV.

This clonotype has a count of ten or more. The chain combines TRBV3-1 with TRBJ1-1; 8 bases fit TRBD1. Germline trimming cut 4 bases from V and 3 bases from J; bases unmatched to any gene: 4. The germline gives CDR1 LGHDT, CDR2 YNNKEL (reference sequence). The CDR3 consists of 14 residues. The DNA for the CDR3 is TGTGCCAGCAGCCTACCGGGACAGGACACTGAAGCTTTCTTT. This translates into CASSLPGQDTEAFF.

The chain carries TRBV21-1 and TRBJ2-1; the D call TRBD2 from the table was never checked on the DNA. TRBV21-1 is labeled a pseudogene. There are 17 residues in the CDR3. The CDR3 region is CASSLFAGALNYNEQFF. The DNA for the CDR3 is TGTGCCAGCAGCCTCTTTGCGGGTGCCCTTAACTACAATGAGCAGTTCTTC.

This clonotype was recorded at least ten times. V usage is TRBV4-1 and J usage is TRBJ1-1; D is undetermined. Trimming removed 4 bases at V and 1 base at J, with 16 bases between. The germline V gene encodes CDR1 MGHRA and CDR2 YSYEKL. The CDR3 runs to 16 residues. As DNA, the CDR3 is TGCGCCAGCAGCCGGGGAGTGGGTCCTGAGAACACTGAAGCTTTCTTT. Residues: CASSRGVGPENTEAFF.

This clonotype has ten or more counts. V usage is TRBV4-1 and J usage is TRBJ1-1, with D unclear. This CDR3 has 16 amino acids. Deletions cut 2 bases from V and 4 bases from J, with 17 bases between. CDR1 MGHRA and CDR2 YSYEKL come from the germline V gene. In nucleotides, the CDR3 is TGCGCCAGCAGCCAACCGGTCACCCGGGAGGGCACTGAAGCTTTCTTT. Residues: CASSQPVTREGTEAFF.

This clonotype was counted ten times or more. The rearrangement uses TRBV10-3 and TRBJ2-7; TRBD2 agrees at 7 bases. The germline CDR1 and CDR2 sequences are ENHRY and SYGVKD. This CDR3 has 13 amino acids. Losses at the gene ends were 11 bases for V and 2 bases for J; bases not matched to a gene: 9. CDR3 sequence (DNA): TGTGCCTCCGTACCTAGCGGCGCCTACGAGCAGTACTTC. Protein sequence: CASVPSGAYEQYF.

This clonotype was seen many times. The J gene is TRBJ1-2, the V gene TRBV3-1; 9 positions agree with TRBD1. CDR3 length: 17 amino acids. The junction had 8 bases not matched to a gene; V was cut back by 1 base and J by 2 bases. Germline values: CDR1 LGHDT, CDR2 YNNKEL (reference sequence). Written as DNA, the CDR3 is TGTGCCAGCAGCCAAGGTTTGGGCGGGACAGGGAACTATGGCTACACCTTC. Residues: CASSQGLGGTGNYGYTF.

This clonotype came up many times. This chain connects TRBV3-1 to TRBJ2-1; D call uncertain. CDR3 length: 13 residues. The V and J ends lost 4 bases and 9 bases respectively, with 13 bases between them. Germline-derived CDR1 and CDR2 are LGHDT and YNNKEL (reference sequence). The chain's CDR3 is CASSPSLGIEQFF. CDR3 DNA: TGTGCCAGCAGCCCGAGCCTTGGGATTGAGCAGTTCTTC.

This clonotype was counted ten times or more. The chain has TRBV12-3 or TRBV12-4 and TRBJ2-7; a weak D match, TRBD2 (6 bases). The CDR3 consists of 13 residues. V lost 5 bases and J lost 6, with 14 bases in between. This CDR3 reads CASSTGTVGEQYF. The CDR3, as DNA: TGTGCCAGCAGTACCGGGACTGTGGGCGAGCAGTACTTC.

This sequence joins TRBV11-2 and TRBJ1-2, with no clear D. The CDR3 has 13 residues. Trimming removed 1 base from V and 5 bases from J, with 8 bases in between. CDR1 is SGHAT and CDR2 is FQNNGV in the germline V gene. The CDR3 DNA is TGTGCCAGCAGCTTAGGATCAGCTTATGGCTACACCTTC. Its translation: CASSLGSAYGYTF.

In its sample, this clonotype was seen many times. This chain's CDR3 is CASSQGSAGGPVEQFF. The CDR3, as DNA: TGTGCCAGCAGCCAAGGGTCAGCGGGAGGGCCGGTCGAGCAGTTCTTC. The gene calls are TRBV3-1 and TRBJ2-1, with TRBD2 matching over 10 bases. Looked up from germline, CDR1 is LGHDT and CDR2 is YNNKEL (reference sequence). The junction had 10 bases not matched to a gene; V was cut back by 1 base and J by 10 bases. This CDR3 is built from 16 residues.

This clonotype has a count of ten or more. This chain links TRBV7-2 with TRBJ2-7; the D gene is possibly TRBD2 (6 bases). The V end lost 5 bases, the J end lost 6 bases, and 17 bases lay between the germline ends. The germline V gene has CDR1 SGHTA and CDR2 FQGNSA. The CDR3 covers 14 residues. CDR3 sequence: CASSAHPEGGEQYF. The CDR3 nucleotides are TGTGCCAGCAGCGCCCACCCGGAGGGAGGCGAGCAGTACTTC.

This clonotype has more than one count but fewer than ten. The chain is built from TRBV10-2 and TRBJ2-3; possible D gene TRBD1, 6 bases. Germline CDR1 WSHSY, CDR2 SAAADI. The CDR3 runs 14 residues. V lost 8 bases, J lost 0 bases, and 12 bases lay in between. The CDR3 sequence is CASDRDISTDTQYF. In nucleotides, the CDR3 is TGCGCCAGCGACCGGGACATTAGCACAGATACGCAGTATTTT.

In nucleotides, the CDR3 is TGCGCCAGCAGCTTGGCCGCAGCTCAATCCTACGAGCAGTACTTC. Translated: CASSLAAAQSYEQYF. The chain joins TRBV5-1 to TRBJ2-7; D is ambiguous. Germline V lookup: CDR1 SGHRS, CDR2 YFSETQ. V was pared by 0 bases and J by 1 base, with 11 bases between. The CDR3 runs to 15 residues.

This clonotype was detected ten times or more. The genes are TRBV28 and TRBJ2-1; D is unresolved. The germline gives CDR1 MDHEN, CDR2 SYDVKM. Trimming stripped 3 bases from V and 10 bases from J, with 10 bases between. The CDR3 is 12 residues long. This CDR3 reads CASSFSIPEQFF. CDR3 sequence (DNA): TGTGCCAGCAGTTTTTCTATCCCCGAGCAGTTCTTC.

The rearrangement uses TRBV28 and TRBJ2-1; D remains unclear. The CDR3 runs to 12 residues. The germline V gene has CDR1 MDHEN and CDR2 SYDVKM. Trimming took 3 bases from V and 9 from J, leaving 9 bases between them. The CDR3 nucleotides read TGTGCCAGCAGTTTTGAGACTGGTGAGCAGTTCTTC. Its protein product is CASSFETGEQFF.

This clonotype appeared many times. The chain combines TRBV20-1 with TRBJ2-1; D may match TRBD1 or TRBD2 (5 bases each). V was clipped by 1 base and J by 4 bases, with 8 bases between them. The CDR3 has 13 amino acids. Germline V CDR1 and CDR2: DFQATT, SNEGSKA (reference sequence). The CDR3 is CSARGGGYNEQFF. In DNA form, the CDR3 reads TGCAGTGCTAGAGGTGGGGGTTACAATGAGCAGTTCTTC.

This clonotype was seen repeatedly, ten times or more. The chain employs TRBV4-2 and TRBJ1-5; D perhaps matches TRBD1 (5 bases). Germline V CDR1 and CDR2: LGHNA, YNFKEQ. Trimming shortened V by 1 base and J by 11 bases, and 15 bases separated the two germline ends. There are 14 residues in the CDR3. CDR3 DNA sequence: TGTGCCAGCAGCCAAGGGCAAGGGGCGGAGTCCCAGCATTTT. It is translated as CASSQGQGAESQHF.

V and J are TRBV4-1 and TRBJ2-7; 12 nucleotides match TRBD2. CDR1 and CDR2 (germline): MGHRA, YSYEKL. J gave up 3 bases and V 1 base, and 4 bases lay outside the gene matches. The CDR3 covers 16 residues. The CDR3 sequence: CASSQVLAGGNYEQYF. CDR3 in DNA: TGCGCCAGCAGCCAAGTCCTAGCGGGAGGGAACTACGAGCAGTACTTC.

This clonotype came up many times. The chain uses TRBV12-3 or TRBV12-4 and TRBJ2-2, with D uncertain. The CDR3 runs to 13 residues. The V end was cut by 7 bases, the J end by 8 bases, with 14 bases between. This CDR3 is CASMGSTRGELFF. CDR3 coding DNA: TGTGCCAGCATGGGATCCACAAGGGGGGAGCTGTTTTTT.

This clonotype was observed many times. The gene calls are TRBV5-1 and TRBJ1-3; D gene uncertain. Trimming took 3 bases from V and 0 from J, leaving 10 bases between them. The CDR3 totals 15 residues. Per the germline V gene, CDR1 is SGHRS and CDR2 is YFSETQ. CDR3 protein: CASSSNVGSGNTIYF. The CDR3 coding sequence is TGCGCCAGCAGCTCCAACGTGGGCTCTGGAAACACCATATATTTT.

This clonotype has ten or more counts. The chain employs TRBV18 and TRBJ2-1, with 10 bases matching TRBD1. Germline V gives CDR1 KGHSH, CDR2 LQKENI. The CDR3 is 17 residues long. The junction had 11 bases not matched to a gene; V was cut back by 2 bases and J by 7 bases. In nucleotides, the CDR3 is TGTGCCAGCTCACCAATGATACCTGGGACAGGGGTAAATGAGCAGTTCTTC. Encoded protein: CASSPMIPGTGVNEQFF.